This passage covers 27 T cell receptor beta chains from one sample sequenced in a study of OX40 agonist ivuxolimab in advanced cancers. Library construction relied on the immunoSEQ multiplex PCR assay. The table comes from immuneACCESS by way of TCRdb, which keeps in-frame sequences with V and J called. Part of the clones is missing from these tables; in studies checked, under half for an unresolved V gene and the rest for unknown reasons. In all, the sample holds tens of thousands of clones, and just over 85% of those were seen once. Under 2.5% of the sample belongs to the ten largest clones. Sequencing used CD4+ or CD8+ T cells sorted from blood, obtained in a trial of the OX40 agonist ivuxolimab. Receptors originate from an adult with an advanced solid tumor such as melanoma, head and neck, liver or kidney cancer.

This chain uses TRBV18 with TRBJ2-2, with unresolved D. V lost 3 bases and J 2 bases, leaving 7 bases between the germline ends. Germline CDR1 KGHSH, CDR2 LQKENI. This CDR3 has 14 amino acids. The CDR3 spells CASSPARNTGELFF. The CDR3 bases are TGTGCCAGCTCACCGGCCAGAAACACCGGGGAGCTGTTTTTT.

The chain has TRBV28 and TRBJ2-7; 11 nucleotides agree with TRBD2. The trim removed 1 base at V and 5 bases at J, leaving 13 bases unmatched. This CDR3 is 18 amino acids long. From germline, CDR1 is MDHEN and CDR2 SYDVKM. CDR3 residues: CASSLSNLLAGGEDEQYF. In nucleotides, the CDR3 is TGTGCCAGCAGTTTATCCAATTTATTAGCGGGAGGGGAAGACGAGCAGTACTTC. The full variable domain, in which reference TRBV28 and TRBJ2-7 provide the parts outside the CDR3, is DVKVTQSSRYLVKRTGEKVFLECVQDMDHENMFWYRQDPGLGLRLIYFSYDVKMKEKGDIPEGYSVSREKKERFSLILESASTNQTSMYLCASSLSNLLAGGEDEQYFGPGTRLTVT.

V usage is TRBV6-1 and J usage is TRBJ1-1, with D uncertain. Trimming shortened V by 6 bases and J by 3 bases, and 14 bases separated the two germline ends. This CDR3 is built from 14 residues. In germline, CDR1 is MNHNS, CDR2 SASEGT. As DNA, the CDR3 is TGTGCCAGCAGGGTTCTGCGGACGGACACTGAAGCTTTCTTT. Its protein is CASRVLRTDTEAFF.

V usage is TRBV28 and J usage is TRBJ2-7, with TRBD1 matching 10 bases. With 7 bases clipped from V and 2 bases from J, the junction kept 8 bases outside the gene matches. Germline V gene sequence: CDR1 MDHEN, CDR2 SYDVKM. The CDR3 has 15 amino acids. The CDR3 sequence: CASTPTGTGAYEQYF. CDR3 nucleotides: TGTGCCAGCACCCCCACCGGGACAGGGGCCTACGAGCAGTACTTC.

J is TRBJ1-3 and V is TRBV30; TRBD1 matches 7 bases. This CDR3 spans 14 amino acids. CDR1 is GTSNPN and CDR2 is SVGIG in the germline V gene (reference sequence). V shed 6 bases, J shed 1 base, and the junction held 6 bases outside the gene matches. The CDR3 loop reads CACTGDRSGNTIYF. The CDR3 bases are TGTGCCTGTACAGGGGACCGATCTGGAAACACCATATATTTT. Supplemented by reference TRBV30 and TRBJ1-3, the full variable domain reads SQTIHQWPATLVQPVGSPLSLECTVEGTSNPNLYWYRQAAGRGLQLLFYSVGIGQISSEVPQNLSASRPQDRQFILSSKKLLLSDSGFYLCACTGDRSGNTIYFGEGSWLTVV.

The rearrangement uses TRBV18 and TRBJ2-7; D gene uncertain. Germline V gene data show CDR1 as KGHSH and CDR2 as LQKENI. V gave up 1 base and J gave up 6 bases, with 7 bases separating them. This CDR3 has 12 residues. This chain's CDR3 is CASSPRKIEQYF. In DNA form, the CDR3 reads TGTGCCAGCTCACCACGCAAGATCGAGCAGTACTTC. Complete variable domain (other parts from reference TRBV18 and TRBJ2-7): NAGVMQNPRHLVRRRGQEARLRCSPMKGHSHVYWYRQLPEEGLKFMVYLQKENIIDESGMPKERFSAEFPKEGPSILRIQQVVRGDSAAYFCASSPRKIEQYFGPGTRLTVT.

The CDR3 sequence is CASSLAWGGTEAFF. As DNA, the CDR3 is TGTGCCAGCAGCTTAGCGTGGGGTGGCACTGAAGCTTTCTTT. The chain has TRBV11-2 and TRBJ1-1; D uncertain. Between the trimmed V and J ends, which lost 1 base and 4 bases, there was a span of 10 bases. CDR1 is SGHAT and CDR2 is FQNNGV in the germline V gene. CDR3 length equals 14 residues.

V usage is TRBV9 and J usage is TRBJ2-2; D uncertain. Germline CDR1 SGDLS, CDR2 YYNGEE. Trimming left V 2 bases short and J 4 bases short, with 6 bases between. This CDR3 spans 13 amino acids. CDR3 sequence reads: CASSVQATGELFF. DNA of the CDR3: TGTGCCAGCAGCGTTCAAGCCACCGGGGAGCTGTTTTTT.

The rearrangement joins TRBV19 to TRBJ1-5; 9 nucleotides align to TRBD1. The CDR3 is 17 amino acids. The ends lost 7 bases at V and 2 bases at J; junction bases unmatched: 12. Per the germline V gene, CDR1 is LNHDA and CDR2 is SQIVND (reference sequence). The CDR3, as DNA: TGTGCCAGTACCCCCGGATGGGACAGGGCGGGCAATCAGCCCCAGCATTTT. This codes for CASTPGWDRAGNQPQHF.

DNA of the CDR3: TGTGCCAGCAGCTCCTCGACGGAGGAAGAGACCCAGTACTTC. It yields the protein CASSSSTEEETQYF. The chain uses TRBV13 and TRBJ2-5; weak D call: TRBD2 (5 bases). This CDR3 has 14 residues. The germline gives CDR1 PRHDT, CDR2 FYEKMQ (reference sequence). Trimming stripped 4 bases from V and 3 bases from J, with 12 bases between.

The rearrangement joins TRBV11-2 to TRBJ2-7; 9 positions agree with TRBD2. CDR1 and CDR2 from the germline V gene are SGHAT and FQNNGV. V was pared by 4 bases and J by 2 bases, with 3 bases of the junction left unmatched. This CDR3 has 14 residues. The CDR3 nucleotides are TGTGCCAGCAGCTCCGCGGGGGGGCCCTACGAGCAGTACTTC. This translates into CASSSAGGPYEQYF. Drawing the rest from reference TRBV11-2 and TRBJ2-7, the complete variable domain is EAGVAQSPRYKIIEKRQSVAFWCNPISGHATLYWYQQILGQGPKLLIQFQNNGVVDDSQLPKDRFSAERLKGVDSTLKIQPAKLEDSAVYLCASSSAGGPYEQYFGPGTRLTVT.

This clone was detected a few times. The chain joins TRBV28 to TRBJ2-7; weak D call: TRBD1 (5 bases). CDR1 MDHEN and CDR2 SYDVKM come from the germline V gene. The CDR3 is 13 amino acids. V was clipped by 8 bases and J by 2 bases, with 13 bases between them. CDR3 bases: TGTGCCAGCTGCCCGACAGTGACCTACGAGCAGTACTTC. Its translation is CASCPTVTYEQYF.

The J gene is TRBJ1-4, the V gene TRBV7-8; 8 nucleotides match TRBD1. Germline-derived CDR1 and CDR2 are SGHVS and FQNEAQ. The J segment lost 8 bases and the V segment lost 1 base, leaving 9 bases of the junction unmatched. The CDR3 loop spans 16 amino acids. Written as DNA, the CDR3 is TGTGCCAGCAGCTTAGGTGCCGGGACAGGAGACGAAAAACTGTTTTTT. It specifies CASSLGAGTGDEKLFF.

This rearrangement joins TRBV7-3 to TRBJ2-3, with D perhaps TRBD2 (5 bases). Per the germline V gene, CDR1 is SGHTA and CDR2 is FQGTGA. The ends were cut back, 2 bases at V and 0 bases at J, with 12 bases in the middle. This CDR3 has 16 amino acids. The CDR3 here is CASSLGRLASTDTQYF. The CDR3 coding sequence is TGTGCCAGCAGCTTAGGGCGGCTAGCTAGCACAGATACGCAGTATTTT.

The chain recombines TRBV9 with TRBJ2-7; D not certain. The CDR3 is 13 residues long. V was pared by 2 bases and J by 6 bases, with 12 bases between. The V gene's germline CDR1 is SGDLS and CDR2 YYNGEE. This chain's CDR3 is CASSVTLRSEQYF. CDR3 bases: TGTGCCAGCAGCGTGACACTTAGGAGCGAGCAGTACTTC.

The chain recombines TRBV7-3 with TRBJ2-1; 8 positions agree with TRBD2. V shed 5 bases, J shed 5 bases, and the junction held 8 bases outside the gene matches. Germline CDR1 is SGHTA and CDR2 is FQGTGA. The length of the CDR3 is 15 residues. CDR3 DNA: TGTGCCAGCAGCCCTCCGGGGGGGCGGGACAATGAGCAGTTCTTC. Its translation: CASSPPGGRDNEQFF. Supplemented by reference TRBV7-3 and TRBJ2-1, the full variable domain reads GAGVSQTPSNKVTEKGKYVELRCDPISGHTALYWYRQSLGQGPEFLIYFQGTGAADDSGLPNDRFFAVRPEGSVSTLKIQRTERGDSAVYLCASSPPGGRDNEQFFGPGTRLTVL.

The V and J genes are TRBV4-2 and TRBJ2-5, with 16 bases fitting TRBD2. This CDR3 has 17 amino acids. The trim removed 3 bases at V and 0 bases at J, leaving 1 base unmatched. Germline V gives CDR1 LGHNA, CDR2 YNFKEQ. CDR3 bases: TGTGCCAGCAGCCAGGGACTAGCGGGGGGGTACCAAGAGACCCAGTACTTC. Amino acids: CASSQGLAGGYQETQYF.

This rearrangement joins TRBV6-1 to TRBJ2-3; D tentatively reads TRBD1 or TRBD2 (5 bases each). The CDR3 runs to 15 residues. Germline V CDR1 and CDR2: MNHNS, SASEGT. V dropped 0 bases and J dropped 2 bases, with 9 bases sitting between them. The CDR3 nucleotides read TGTGCCAGCAGTGAAGCTGTCGGGACCACAGATACGCAGTATTTT. Translation: CASSEAVGTTDTQYF.

The chain has TRBV11-2 and TRBJ2-1; no clear D gene. Trimming stripped 2 bases from V and 3 bases from J, with 17 bases between. The CDR3 spans 17 residues. Germline V CDR1 and CDR2: SGHAT, FQNNGV. CDR3 DNA: TGTGCCAGCAGCTTATCGTCGGGTCAGATTAGCTACAATGAGCAGTTCTTC. Residues: CASSLSSGQISYNEQFF.

DNA for the CDR3: TGTGCCAGCTGGGTAGTCCCTAACACCGGGGAGCTGTTTTTT. It is translated as CASWVVPNTGELFF. This sequence joins TRBV2 and TRBJ2-2; D not certain. This CDR3 has 14 residues. V was cut by 8 bases and J by 2 bases, with 12 bases left in between. Germline CDR1 and CDR2: SNHLY and FYNNEI. Full variable domain (missing parts from reference TRBV2 and TRBJ2-2): EPEVTQTPSHQVTQMGQEVILRCVPISNHLYFYWYRQILGQKVEFLVSFYNNEISEKSEIFDDQFSVERPDGSNFTLKIRSTKLEDSAMYFCASWVVPNTGELFFGEGSRLTVL.

The chain uses TRBV7-9 and TRBJ1-6; 7 bases fit TRBD1. This CDR3 has 15 residues. In germline, CDR1 is SEHNR, CDR2 FQNEAQ (reference sequence). J lost 7 bases, V lost 5 bases, and 8 bases had no gene match. CDR3 amino acids: CASSPGTARNSPLHF. CDR3 DNA: TGTGCCAGCAGCCCGGGGACAGCAAGGAATTCACCCCTCCACTTT.

The chain joins TRBV28 to TRBJ2-4; D is undetermined. Germline CDR1 and CDR2: MDHEN and SYDVKM. The CDR3 spans 16 residues. V lost 6 bases and J lost 7, with 22 bases in between. For the CDR3, the DNA is TGTGCCAGCAGCTATCCATCACCCTCAGGTTGGAACATTCAGTACTTC. This encodes CASSYPSPSGWNIQYF.

This clone was observed a few times. V gene TRBV28 combines with J gene TRBJ1-1, with TRBD1 matching 9 bases. Germline CDR1 MDHEN, CDR2 SYDVKM. The junction had 8 bases not matched to a gene; V was cut back by 4 bases and J by 2 bases. This CDR3 has 16 residues. The CDR3 loop is CASSSTPGQGNTEAFF. The CDR3 DNA is TGTGCCAGCAGTTCTACACCGGGACAGGGAAACACTGAAGCTTTCTTT.

The sample holds a few counts of this clone. The chain employs TRBV5-6 and TRBJ2-7; either TRBD1 or TRBD2 may fit D (5 bases each). Germline loops: CDR1 SGHDT, CDR2 YYEEEE. The V end was cut by 1 base, the J end by 5 bases, with 16 bases between. The CDR3 consists of 15 residues. CDR3 nucleotide sequence: TGTGCCAGCAGCTTGCCGGGACGGGCATTCAACGAGCAGTACTTC. Residues: CASSLPGRAFNEQYF.

The chain combines TRBV5-6 with TRBJ2-3, with 10 bases matching TRBD2. This CDR3 is 16 amino acids long. Germline V CDR1 and CDR2: SGHDT, YYEEEE. V lost 6 bases, J lost 0 bases, and 7 bases stayed unmatched. The CDR3 DNA follows: TGTGCCAGCACCCTAGCGGGAGTCATAAGCACAGATACGCAGTATTTT. This encodes CASTLAGVISTDTQYF.

The chain links TRBV18 to TRBJ2-7, with TRBD2 identical over 14 bases. Per germline, CDR1 KGHSH and CDR2 LQKENI. CDR3 length: 17 amino acids. The V gene end was trimmed by 0 bases and the J gene end by 4 bases; junction bases not matched to a gene: 5. The CDR3: CASSPPGLAGANYEQYF. The CDR3 DNA reads TGTGCCAGCTCACCACCGGGACTAGCGGGGGCCAATTACGAGCAGTACTTC. Supplemented by reference TRBV18 and TRBJ2-7, the full variable domain reads NAGVMQNPRHLVRRRGQEARLRCSPMKGHSHVYWYRQLPEEGLKFMVYLQKENIIDESGMPKERFSAEFPKEGPSILRIQQVVRGDSAAYFCASSPPGLAGANYEQYFGPGTRLTVT.

V usage is TRBV11-2 and J usage is TRBJ1-3, with D unresolved. With 4 bases removed from V and 0 bases from J, the gap between germline ends came to 4 bases. The germline gives CDR1 SGHAT, CDR2 FQNNGV. The CDR3 has 13 amino acids. As DNA, the CDR3 is TGTGCCAGCAGCTCTCTCTCTGGAAACACCATATATTTT. Protein product: CASSSLSGNTIYF.